This entry features one TCR beta chain sequence. As yet, its antigen is unknown. The survey-level immunoSEQ assay was used. Authors' analysis steps: The detection floor for productive clonotype frequency was 2.59 x 10-5. Clones were read by immunoSEQ multiplex PCR, and TCRdb kept only the in-frame ones, dropping some. The V and J calls and the clone size are those of that table, but D and trimming were determined from the DNA. The data hold approximately 39,000 clones, with about 82% observed a single time. Trimming removed 6 bases from V and 4 bases from J; junction bases left unmatched: 6. CDR3 length: 15 residues. CDR1 LNHDA and CDR2 SQIVND come from the germline V gene (reference sequence). These data come from a study of STAT5B mutations in CD4+ large granular lymphocyte leukemia. General study results and limits: Approximately 25% of private leukemic clonotypes occurred rarely in other patients' non-leukemic repertoires. Compared with healthy controls (2/35), patient top clones favored TRBV06 (8/27).

The clonotype was recovered from a human donor in good health. The genes are TRBV19 and TRBJ2-3, with 11 bases identical to TRBD2. Sequencing was done on a sample of CD4+ T cells from blood buffy coats. The CDR3 DNA is TGTGCCAGTAGCGTACTAGCGGGAGAATCAGATACGCAGTATTTT. Encoded protein: CASSVLAGESDTQYF. The variable domain in full, completed from reference TRBV19 and TRBJ2-3, reads DGGITQSPKYLFRKEGQNVTLSCEQNLNHDAMYWYRQDPGQGLRLIYYSQIVNDFQKGDIAEGYSVSREKKESFPLTVTSAQKNPTAFYLCASSVLAGESDTQYFGPGTRLTVL.